This T cell receptor (beta chain) was captured in a study of blood T cell repertoires in COVID-19. Across the study: Acute and convalescent COVID-19 samples came from the United States, Italy and Spain. PBMCs, B-cell-depleted T cells, or T cells provided the cDNA or gDNA that made up the material.

In the original processing: The assay estimated nucleated cells by amplifying reference gene primers. Profiling relied on immunoSEQ multiplex PCR, and the TCRdb table lists in-frame clones only, not all of them. V and J calls and clone size are as listed in that table; D and trimming were resolved from the DNA. The data contain around 450,000 clones, more than 85% of them singletons. The CDR3 runs to 15 residues. Between the trimmed V and J ends, which lost 2 bases and 1 base, there was a span of 9 bases. Germline V gene lookup returns CDR1 MDHEN and CDR2 SYDVKM. The J gene is TRBJ2-4, the V gene TRBV28, with D perhaps matching TRBD1 (5 bases). The TCR sequence derives from a woman in her 30s with acute or convalescent COVID-19. Sequenced material: peripheral blood. The DNA of the CDR3 is TGTGCCAGCAGTTTAAGGGGCTCGGCCAAAAACATTCAGTACTTC. This encodes CASSLRGSAKNIQYF.